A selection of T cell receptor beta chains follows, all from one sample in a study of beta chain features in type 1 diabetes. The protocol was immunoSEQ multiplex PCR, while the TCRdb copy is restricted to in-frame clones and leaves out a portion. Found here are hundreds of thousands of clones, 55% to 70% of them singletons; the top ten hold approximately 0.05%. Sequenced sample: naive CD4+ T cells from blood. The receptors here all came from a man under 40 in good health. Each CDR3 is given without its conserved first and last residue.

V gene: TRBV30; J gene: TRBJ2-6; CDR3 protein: AWSPYSGANVLT
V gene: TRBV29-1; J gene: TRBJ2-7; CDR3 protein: SVPGEACYEQY
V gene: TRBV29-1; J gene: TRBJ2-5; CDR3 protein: SVEGAWVETQY
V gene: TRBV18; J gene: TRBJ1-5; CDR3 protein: ASSPLNRNQPQH
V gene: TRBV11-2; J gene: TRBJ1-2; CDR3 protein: ASSPAANYGYT
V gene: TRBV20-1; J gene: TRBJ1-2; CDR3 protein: SAADAGSYT
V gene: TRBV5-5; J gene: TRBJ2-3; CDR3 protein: ASSPRGATDTQY
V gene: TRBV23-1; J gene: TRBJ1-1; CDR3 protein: ASSQTPRTSTEAF
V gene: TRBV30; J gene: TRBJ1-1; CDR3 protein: ACITGLLEAF
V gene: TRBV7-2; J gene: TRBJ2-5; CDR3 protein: ASSNHGTQETQY
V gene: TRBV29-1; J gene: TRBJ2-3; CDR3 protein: SVESGLVSTDTQY
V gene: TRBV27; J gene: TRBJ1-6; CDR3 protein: ASSLQVNSPLH
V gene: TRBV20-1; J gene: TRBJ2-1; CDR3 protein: SMGYNEQF
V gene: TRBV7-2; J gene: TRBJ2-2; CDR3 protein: ASSFGFSTGELF
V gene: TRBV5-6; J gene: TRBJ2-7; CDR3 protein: ASSRGRSYEQY
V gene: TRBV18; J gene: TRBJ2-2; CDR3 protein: ASSPQGTGELF
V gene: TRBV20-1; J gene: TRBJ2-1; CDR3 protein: SARDNEQF
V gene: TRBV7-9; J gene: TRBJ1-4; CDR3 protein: ASSLRGQGNNEKLF
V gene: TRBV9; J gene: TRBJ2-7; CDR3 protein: ASSKARDGFYEQY
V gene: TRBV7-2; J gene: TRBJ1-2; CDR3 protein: ASSLTLGYT
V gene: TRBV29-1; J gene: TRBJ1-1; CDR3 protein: SVKGSGTEAF
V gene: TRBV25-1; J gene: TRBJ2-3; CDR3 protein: ASSAALPGADTQY
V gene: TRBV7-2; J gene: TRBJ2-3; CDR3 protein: ASSSSGIPEDTQY
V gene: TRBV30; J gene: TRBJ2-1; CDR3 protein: AWSTESYNEQF
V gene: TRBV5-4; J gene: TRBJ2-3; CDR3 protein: ASSLFSGRAPDTQY